This TCR beta chain was identified in a study of T cells in narcolepsy. The assay was immunoSEQ multiplex PCR, and TCRdb's table has in-frame clones only and misses some. Among about 40,000 clones listed, approximately 90% were seen once. This CDR3 contains 14 residues. Study results and limitations: Autoreactive HCRT-specific and TRIB2-specific clonotypes were marked in same-patient CSF-versus-blood CD4+ comparisons.

On this clone: What it binds is unknown.

This TCR derives from a human donor with narcolepsy. J is TRBJ1-4 and V is TRBV21-1. TRBV21-1 is a pseudogene segment. The sample comprised CD45RA- memory CD4+ T cells from PBMCs. In nucleotides, the CDR3 is TGTGCCAGCAGCAAGGGTGGCGGCGATGAAAAACTGTTTTTT. Translating it yields CASSKGGGDEKLFF.